This T cell receptor beta chain was identified in a study of T-cell reconstitution after alpha-beta-depleted transplantation in children. Study observations and caveats: At around two months after transplant, the alpha-beta T cells were reportedly derived from several hundred expanded clones that came from non-depleted graft cells.

Preparing the TCRbeta library involved the use of unique molecular identifiers. TCRdb re-called the PCR reads through MiXCR, storing one row per CDR3 protein. This table has fewer than 550,000 distinct CDR3 sequences, 8% to 11% appearing once. In this sample, this clonotype turned up many times. Its cognate antigen is unknown. The length of the CDR3 is 13 residues. Between the trimmed V and J ends, which lost 3 bases and 5 bases, there was a span of 13 bases. Germline lookup yields CDR1 DFQATT and CDR2 SNEGSKA (reference sequence). The receptor was derived from a child under 10 years old with inherited bone marrow failure, due to receive a stem cell transplant. The V gene is TRBV20-1, the J gene TRBJ1-2; D call uncertain. Specimen: PBMCs, collected before TCRalphabeta/CD19-depleted stem cell transplant. The CDR3 reads CSARGTPEYGYTF. The CDR3 bases are TGCAGTGCTAGGGGTACCCCGGAGTATGGCTACACCTTC.